This T cell receptor (beta chain) was identified during a study of cytomegalovirus exposure and HLA in healthy donors. Both 60 Vbeta primers and 13 Jbeta primers went into the PCR. The assay was immunoSEQ multiplex PCR, and TCRdb's table has in-frame clones only and misses some. The sample records more than 150,000 clones, around 78% being singletons. Points on this clone: An end of the junction differs from the germline gene, which may be a read error.

CDR3 size: 14 residues. Germline CDR1 is SEHNR and CDR2 is FQNEAQ (reference sequence). V is TRBV7-9 and J is TRBJ2-4; 12 nucleotides line up with TRBD2. The origin of this receptor is a man between 40 and 49 years old in good health and CMV-seronegative. Material: PBMCs. CDR3 residues: CASSSSGRGNSQYF. The CDR3 DNA reads TGTGCCAGCAGTTCTAGCGGGAGGGGGAACAGTCAGTACTTC.